This T cell receptor beta chain was obtained from a study of cytotoxic CD8 clonotypes in ibrutinib-treated CLL. Whole-study results and caveats: Public clonotypes (which were uncommon) either contracted or remained stable on treatment. Clonality climbed at ibrutinib response, then dropped toward baseline at progression.

TCRdb's table, derived via immunoSEQ multiplex PCR, lists solely in-frame clones and lacks some. Among roughly 220,000 clones listed, roughly three quarters were seen once. As regards this clone: Its antigen is as yet unknown.

Here the sequenced sample was PBMCs, taken after 12 months of ibrutinib treatment. This receptor was identified in a human donor with chronic lymphocytic leukemia.

The CDR3 sequence is CASSESAGRYYEQYF. CDR3 in DNA: TGTGCCAGCAGTGAATCCGCGGGACGGTACTACGAGCAGTACTTC. The chain employs TRBV25-1 and TRBJ2-7, with D maybe TRBD2 (6 bases). The CDR3 has 15 amino acids. Trimming removed 1 base at V and 3 bases at J, with 13 bases between. Germline CDR1 and CDR2: MGHDK and SYGVNS.